This record concerns one T cell receptor beta chain sequence. Its antigen is unknown. Trimming stripped 5 bases from V and 10 bases from J, with 9 bases between. CDR1 is SNHLY, CDR2 FYNNEI, per germline. There are 11 residues in the CDR3. Only in-frame clones appear in the TCRdb table, and some are missing; sequencing was by immunoSEQ multiplex PCR. Of nearly 95,000 clones in the sample, around 93% were seen once. The sample comes from a study of graft-versus-host responses after intestinal transplantation. Study summary: Isolated intestinal, liver-intestinal, or multivisceral transplants had been given to the recipients. The whole recipient group had anti-thymocyte globulin induction followed by tacrolimus and steroids for around 3 years. Notes on the study in general: Declines in HvG clones occurring early post-transplant were associated with peak circulating GvH clone levels.

The receptor's source is a human donor who received an intestinal transplant. The sample here was unstimulated CD8+ T cells sorted from spleen or lymph node cells, taken before intestinal transplant. This chain uses TRBV2 with TRBJ2-1; D is unclear. The CDR3 region is CASSRSEEQFF. The CDR3 DNA follows: TGTGCCAGCAGTCGCAGTGAAGAGCAGTTCTTC.